The rows below give T cell receptor beta chains drawn from one sample of a study of cytomegalovirus exposure and HLA in healthy donors. The repertoire was sequenced with immunoSEQ multiplex PCR; TCRdb's copy has only in-frame clones and lacks some. The sample has around 160,000 clones; over 70% are singletons. Sample: PBMCs. These receptors were obtained from a woman aged 40 to 49 in good health and CMV-seropositive. CDR3s include the opening cysteine and the closing phenylalanine or tryptophan. Each record gives: CDR3 length, D gene, V gene, J gene, clone size, CDR3 protein, CDR3 DNA. D genes are given only for firm matches. Only part of the rows carry a size: once, few, many, or a class if the clone is expanded.

>15|TRBD1|TRBV6-5|TRBJ2-5|.
CASSPGTGLGETQYF
TGTGCCAGCAGTCCCGGGACAGGGCTGGGAGAGACCCAGTACTTC
>13|.|TRBV4-2|TRBJ1-2|.
CASSPGGGAGYTF
TGTGCCAGCAGCCCCGGAGGGGGGGCAGGCTACACCTTC
>14|TRBD1|TRBV7-3|TRBJ2-3|.
CASSLDRATDTQYF
TGTGCCAGCAGCTTAGACAGGGCCACAGATACGCAGTATTTT
>12|TRBD1|TRBV14|TRBJ1-2|.
CASSQTGRGYTF
TGTGCCAGCAGCCAGACAGGGAGAGGCTACACCTTC
>10|.|TRBV19|TRBJ1-1|.
CASSDFEAFF
TGTGCCAGTAGCGACTTTGAAGCTTTCTTT
>20|TRBD1|TRBV9|TRBJ1-6|.
CASSVPFQGWGQGSNSPLHF
TGTGCCAGCAGCGTCCCCTTCCAAGGGTGGGGACAGGGGTCTAATTCACCCCTCCACTTT
>16|TRBD1|TRBV7-9|TRBJ2-3|.
CASSLARTGNTDTQYF
TGTGCCAGCAGCTTAGCGCGGACAGGGAACACAGATACGCAGTATTTT
>13|.|TRBV19|TRBJ1-2|.
CASTPADSYGYTF
TGTGCCAGTACCCCCGCTGACAGCTATGGCTACACCTTC
>13|.|TRBV28|TRBJ1-1|.
CASSFVPTDAAFF
TGTGCCAGCAGTTTCGTACCTACAGACGCAGCTTTCTTT
>17|TRBD1|TRBV2|TRBJ2-2|.
CASRPGQGARNTGELFF
TGTGCCAGCAGGCCGGGACAGGGGGCGAGGAACACCGGGGAGCTGTTTTTT
>15|TRBD2|TRBV5-1|TRBJ2-7|.
CASSLGGLAGAEQYF
TGCGCCAGCAGCTTGGGGGGACTAGCGGGGGCCGAGCAGTACTTC
>14|.|TRBV7-9|TRBJ2-7|.
CSSSSRTSAYEQYF
TGTTCCAGCAGCTCTAGGACTTCAGCCTACGAGCAGTACTTC
>14|.|TRBV6-1|TRBJ2-7|.
CASSAGQRSYEQYF
TGTGCCAGCAGCGCGGGACAGCGCTCCTACGAGCAGTACTTC
>15|.|TRBV11-2|TRBJ2-3|.
CASSPGTPYTDTQYF
TGTGCCAGCAGCCCCGGGACACCTTACACAGATACGCAGTATTTT
>12|.|TRBV29-1|TRBJ1-1|.
CSVAGLGTEAFF
TGCAGCGTGGCTGGACTCGGGACTGAAGCTTTCTTT
>16|.|TRBV27|TRBJ2-6|.
CASSPAPGSGANVLTF
TGTGCCAGCAGCCCAGCCCCGGGGAGTGGGGCCAACGTCCTGACTTTC
>13|TRBD1|TRBV6-6|TRBJ2-3|once
CASSRGLRDTQYF
TGTGCCAGCAGTAGGGGGCTCCGCGATACGCAGTATTTT
>15|TRBD2|TRBV28|TRBJ2-2|.
CASSFLAGGSGELFF
TGTGCCAGCAGTTTCCTAGCGGGGGGCTCCGGGGAGCTGTTTTTT
>15|.|TRBV6-1|TRBJ2-3|few
CASSEGYRGTDTQYF
TGTGCCAGCAGTGAAGGGTACAGGGGCACAGATACGCAGTATTTT
>14|.|TRBV18|TRBJ2-7|.
CASSPPGGTYEQYF
TGTGCCAGCTCACCACCGGGGGGTACGTACGAGCAGTACTTC
>14|.|TRBV21-1|TRBJ2-1|.
CASSKARNQDEQFF
TGTGCCAGCAGCAAAGCCCGGAACCAGGATGAGCAGTTCTTC
>16|TRBD1|TRBV28|TRBJ2-5|few
CASSLGGTATMETQYF
TGTGCCAGCAGTTTGGGTGGGACAGCGACGATGGAGACCCAGTACTTC
>13|.|TRBV5-6|TRBJ1-4|.
CASSLADSQKLFF
TGTGCCAGCAGCTTGGCCGACAGTCAAAAACTGTTTTTT
>15|.|TRBV4-1|TRBJ2-7|.
CASSRILREPYEQYF
TGCGCCAGCAGCCGGATCCTACGGGAGCCCTACGAGCAGTACTTC
>16|.|TRBV11-3|TRBJ1-1|few
CASSQETSPLSTEAFF
TGTGCCAGCAGCCAAGAAACTAGTCCCCTGAGCACTGAAGCTTTCTTT
>13|TRBD1|TRBV7-9|TRBJ1-3|once
CASGQGAGNTIYF
TGTGCCAGTGGACAGGGCGCTGGAAACACCATATATTTT
>13|.|TRBV6-5|TRBJ1-1|.
CASSKQLNTEAFF
TGTGCCAGCAGTAAACAGTTAAACACTGAAGCTTTCTTT
>15|TRBD1|TRBV5-1|TRBJ1-4|.
CASSPGTVWGRELFF
TGCGCCAGCAGCCCGGGGACAGTCTGGGGAAGGGAACTGTTTTTT
>11|.|TRBV7-9|TRBJ2-5|.
CASSASETQYF
TGTGCCAGCAGCGCGTCAGAGACCCAGTACTTC
>16|TRBD1|TRBV2|TRBJ2-3|.
CASSPPGTAITDTQYF
TGTGCCAGCAGCCCTCCCGGGACAGCCATCACAGATACGCAGTATTTT
>16|.|TRBV16|TRBJ1-4|few
CASSQFRAGTNEKLFF
TGTGCCAGCAGCCAATTTCGGGCAGGGACTAATGAAAAACTGTTTTTT
>16|TRBD1|TRBV28|TRBJ1-1|.
CASRTFIYRGNTEAFF
TGTGCCAGCCGCACCTTCATCTACAGGGGGAACACTGAAGCTTTCTTT
>13|.|TRBV30|TRBJ1-1|.
CAWSVSQGRSAFF
TGTGCCTGGAGTGTATCACAGGGTAGGTCAGCTTTCTTT
>19|TRBD2|TRBV7-2|TRBJ2-1|.
CASSFPPWRSGGVVNEQFF
TGTGCCAGCAGCTTCCCACCCTGGAGGAGCGGGGGGGTGGTGAATGAGCAGTTCTTC
>13|.|TRBV25-1|TRBJ1-2|.
CASRGRGTGGYTF
TGTGCCAGCAGGGGACGGGGGACCGGTGGCTACACCTTC
>11|.|TRBV28|TRBJ1-2|.
CASSGTGHGTF
TGTGCCAGCAGTGGTACGGGACATGGGACCTTC
>17|TRBD2|TRBV5-1|TRBJ2-3|.
CASSWGSSGGPTDTQYF
TGCGCCAGCAGCTGGGGGTCTAGCGGGGGCCCCACAGATACGCAGTATTTT
>18|TRBD1|TRBV25-1|TRBJ2-1|.
CASSEYFGVGGRYNEQFF
TGTGCCAGCAGTGAATATTTTGGGGTAGGGGGCCGGTACAATGAGCAGTTCTTC
>13|.|TRBV13|TRBJ1-2|.
CASSLGWTYGYTF
TGTGCCAGCAGCTTAGGCTGGACTTATGGCTACACCTTC
>13|.|TRBV11-2|TRBJ1-1|.
CASSLTVNTEAFF
TGTGCCAGCAGCTTAACAGTCAACACTGAAGCTTTCTTT
>13|.|TRBV6-5|TRBJ1-1|.
CASGRALNTEAFF
TGTGCCAGCGGCAGGGCTTTGAACACTGAAGCTTTCTTT
>15|TRBD2|TRBV6-5|TRBJ2-1|.
CASSTLAGIDNEQFF
TGTGCCAGCAGTACACTAGCGGGGATCGACAATGAGCAGTTCTTC
>13|TRBD1|TRBV5-1|TRBJ1-2|few
CASSLAGGGGYTF
TGCGCCAGCAGCTTGGCAGGGGGCGGTGGCTACACCTTC
>14|.|TRBV5-1|TRBJ2-1|.
CASSLDETYGKQFF
TGCGCCAGCAGCTTGGACGAAACCTACGGGAAGCAGTTCTTC
>14|.|TRBV6-5|TRBJ2-1|.
CASSETDRFNEQFF
TGTGCCAGCAGTGAAACCGACAGGTTTAATGAGCAGTTCTTC
>16|TRBD1|TRBV5-1|TRBJ2-2|.
CASSLEQGAFTGELFF
TGCGCCAGCAGCTTGGAACAGGGGGCTTTCACCGGGGAGCTGTTTTTT
>16|.|TRBV5-6|TRBJ1-5|.
CASSLAGGTGNQPQHF
TGTGCCAGCAGCTTGGCGGGGGGGACGGGCAATCAGCCCCAGCATTTT
>16|TRBD1|TRBV7-9|TRBJ2-1|few
CASSFLQGAEFNEQFF
TGTGCCAGCAGCTTTCTACAGGGGGCGGAGTTCAATGAGCAGTTCTTC
>15|TRBD2|TRBV2|TRBJ2-3|.
CASSESSGNTDTQYF
TGTGCCAGCAGTGAAAGTAGCGGGAACACAGATACGCAGTATTTT
>14|.|TRBV5-1|TRBJ2-1|few
CASSLGQDYNEQFF
TGCGCCAGCAGCTTGGGGCAGGATTACAATGAGCAGTTCTTC
>14|.|TRBV28|TRBJ1-1|.
CASSRQVGNTEAFF
TGTGCCAGCAGTCGACAGGTGGGGAACACTGAAGCTTTCTTT
>15|.|TRBV6-6|TRBJ2-1|.
CASSPDRKYYNEQFF
TGTGCCAGCAGTCCCGACAGGAAGTACTACAATGAGCAGTTCTTC
>14|.|TRBV28|TRBJ1-2|.
CASSLFGVYDGYTF
TGTGCCAGCAGTTTGTTCGGGGTCTACGATGGCTACACCTTC
>15|.|TRBV28|TRBJ1-2|.
CASSLRTEINYGYTF
TGTGCCAGCAGTTTGAGGACAGAGATAAACTATGGCTACACCTTC
>15|.|TRBV5-4|TRBJ1-5|once
CASSLTPEANQPQHF
TGTGCCAGCAGCTTGACCCCCGAGGCGAATCAGCCCCAGCATTTT